This TCR beta chain was retrieved from a study of control samples from healthy donors and cancer patients. Profiled with immunoSEQ multiplex PCR; TCRdb holds only in-frame clones, not every one. This sample has 130,000 or so clones, with about 94% found just once. The CDR3 is made up of 15 amino acids. The junction had 3 bases not matched to a gene; V was cut back by 0 bases and J by 4 bases. Germline V lookup: CDR1 LGHDT, CDR2 YNNKEL (reference sequence). This TCR came from a man aged 60 to 75 with colorectal cancer. The V call is TRBV3-1 (or the pseudogene TRBV3-2), the J call TRBJ1-2; 9 bases match TRBD1. Material: PBMCs. CDR3 nucleotide sequence: TGTGCCAGCAGCCAAGAGACAGGGGGAGGCTATGGCTACACCTTC. Translated: CASSQETGGGYGYTF.